This T cell receptor (beta chain) was retrieved from a study of blood T cell repertoires in COVID-19. For the study at large: Samples representing acute and convalescent COVID-19 were sourced from the United States, Italy and Spain.

Data came from immunoSEQ multiplex PCR; TCRdb stores just in-frame clones and leaves some out. The sample contains around 180,000 clones, 70% to 85% of which appear only once. In germline, CDR1 is LGHDT, CDR2 YNNKEL (reference sequence). The CDR3 spans 14 residues. V lost 8 bases, J lost 6 bases, and 10 bases stayed unmatched. The rearrangement links TRBV3-1 (or the pseudogene TRBV3-2) to TRBJ1-1, with 9 bases matching TRBD1. Specimen: PBMCs or T cells enriched from blood (not recorded which). The receptor was derived from a man aged 45-60 years who had recovered from COVID-19. The CDR3 bases are TGTGCCAGCGTGGGGACAGGGAAATTGGCTGAAGCTTTCTTT. Amino acid sequence: CASVGTGKLAEAFF.